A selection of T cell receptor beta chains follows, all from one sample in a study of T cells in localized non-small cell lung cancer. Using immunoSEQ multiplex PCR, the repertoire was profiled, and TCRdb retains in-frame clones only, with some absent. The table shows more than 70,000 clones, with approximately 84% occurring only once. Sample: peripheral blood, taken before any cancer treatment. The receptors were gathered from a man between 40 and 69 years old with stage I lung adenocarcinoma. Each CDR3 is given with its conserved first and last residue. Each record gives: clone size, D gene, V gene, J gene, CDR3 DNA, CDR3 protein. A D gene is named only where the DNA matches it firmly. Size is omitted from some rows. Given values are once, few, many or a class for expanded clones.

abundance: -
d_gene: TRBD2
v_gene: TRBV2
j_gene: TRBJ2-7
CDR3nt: TGTGCCAGCAGTGACGCTAGCGGGGGGCTCATTGGGAAGGACGAGCAGTACTTC
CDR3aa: CASSDASGGLIGKDEQYF

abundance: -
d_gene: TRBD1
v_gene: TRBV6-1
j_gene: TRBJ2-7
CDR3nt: TGTGCCAGCAGCCGGGACAGTCCCTACGAGCAGTACTTC
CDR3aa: CASSRDSPYEQYF

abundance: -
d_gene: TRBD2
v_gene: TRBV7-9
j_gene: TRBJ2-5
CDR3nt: TGTGCCAGCAGCTTATGGGCGGGGGGGAAACAAGAGACCCAGTACTTC
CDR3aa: CASSLWAGGKQETQYF

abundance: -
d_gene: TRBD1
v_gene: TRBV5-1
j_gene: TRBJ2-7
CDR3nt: TGCGCCAGCAGCTTGGTTGCACAGGGGAGCTCCTACGAGCAGTACTTC
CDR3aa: CASSLVAQGSSYEQYF

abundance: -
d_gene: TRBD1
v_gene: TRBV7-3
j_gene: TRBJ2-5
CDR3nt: TGTGCCAGCAGCCCCTCGGGACAGGGAGAGACCCAGTACTTC
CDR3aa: CASSPSGQGETQYF

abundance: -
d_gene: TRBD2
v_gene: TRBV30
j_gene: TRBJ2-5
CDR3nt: TGTGCCTGGAGTACACTAGCGGGGGGCCTCGGCGTGTCGGAGACCCAGTACTTC
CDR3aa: CAWSTLAGGLGVSETQYF

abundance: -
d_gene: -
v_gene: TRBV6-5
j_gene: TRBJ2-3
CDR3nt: TGTGCCAGCCGTATTCGGGGCACAGATACGCAGTATTTT
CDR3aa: CASRIRGTDTQYF

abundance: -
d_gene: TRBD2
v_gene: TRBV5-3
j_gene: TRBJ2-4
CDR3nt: TGTGCCAGAAGCTTTCAGGGCGGGAGGGGCTTGGCCAAAAACATTCAGTACTTC
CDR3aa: CARSFQGGRGLAKNIQYF

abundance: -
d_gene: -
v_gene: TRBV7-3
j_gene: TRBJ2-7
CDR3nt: TGTGCCAGCAGCTTAACAGCAGGGTTCTCCTACGAGCAGTACTTC
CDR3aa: CASSLTAGFSYEQYF

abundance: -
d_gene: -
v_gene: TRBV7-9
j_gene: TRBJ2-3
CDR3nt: TGTGCCATTTTAACTGGGGTTTCTAGAGATACGCAGTATTTT
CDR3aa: CAILTGVSRDTQYF

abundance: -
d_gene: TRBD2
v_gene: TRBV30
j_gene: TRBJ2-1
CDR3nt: TGTGCCTGGAGTCGGGCGGGAGGGGGCTACAATGAGCAGTTCTTC
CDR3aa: CAWSRAGGGYNEQFF

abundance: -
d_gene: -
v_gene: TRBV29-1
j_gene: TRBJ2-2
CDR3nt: TGCAGCGTTGATCCGGACGGGGAGCTGTTTTTT
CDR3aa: CSVDPDGELFF

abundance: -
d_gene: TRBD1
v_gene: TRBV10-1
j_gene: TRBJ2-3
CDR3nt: TGCGCCAGCAGCCTACAGGGGGCAGGGACGCAGTATTTT
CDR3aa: CASSLQGAGTQYF

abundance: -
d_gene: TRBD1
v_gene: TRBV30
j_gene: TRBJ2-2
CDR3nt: TGTGCCTGGAGTCCGGGACAGGGGAACACCGGGGAGCTGTTTTTT
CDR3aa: CAWSPGQGNTGELFF

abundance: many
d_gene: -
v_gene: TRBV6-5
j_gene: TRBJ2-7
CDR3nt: TGTGCCAGCAGTTACCGGTTTCGGGGGTACGGGGACGAGCAGTACTTC
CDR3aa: CASSYRFRGYGDEQYF

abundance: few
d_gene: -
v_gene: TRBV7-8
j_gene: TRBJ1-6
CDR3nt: TGTGCCAGCAGCTTTCGAAATTCACCCCTCCACTTT
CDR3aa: CASSFRNSPLHF

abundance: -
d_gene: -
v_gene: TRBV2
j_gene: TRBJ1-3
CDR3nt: TGTGCCAGCACCCTGCAGACAAACACCATATATTTT
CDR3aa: CASTLQTNTIYF

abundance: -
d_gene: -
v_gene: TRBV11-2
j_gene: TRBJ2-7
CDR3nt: TGTGCCAGCAGCTTGGGCACCAATTACGAGCAGTACTTC
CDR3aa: CASSLGTNYEQYF

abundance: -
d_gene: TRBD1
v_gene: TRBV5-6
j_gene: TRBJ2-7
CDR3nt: TGTGCCAGCAGTCCCGGGACAGGGAGGTACGAGCAGTACTTC
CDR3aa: CASSPGTGRYEQYF

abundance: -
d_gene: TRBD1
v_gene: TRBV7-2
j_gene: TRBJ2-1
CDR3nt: TGTGCCAGCAGCTTAGAGGGACAGAACTACAATGAGCAGTTCTTC
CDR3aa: CASSLEGQNYNEQFF

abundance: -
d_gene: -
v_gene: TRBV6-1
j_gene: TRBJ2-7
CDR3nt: TGTGCCAGCAGGCACAGACTAGTCGCCTACTACGAGCAGTACTTC
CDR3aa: CASRHRLVAYYEQYF

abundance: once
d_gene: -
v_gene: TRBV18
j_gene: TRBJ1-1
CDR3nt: TGTGCCAGCTCACCCGCCACCGTGAGTGAAGCTTTCTTT
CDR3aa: CASSPATVSEAFF

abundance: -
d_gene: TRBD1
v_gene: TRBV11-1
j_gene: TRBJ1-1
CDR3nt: TGTGCCAGCAGCTCCCGGGACAGCATGAACACTGAAGCTTTCTTT
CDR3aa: CASSSRDSMNTEAFF

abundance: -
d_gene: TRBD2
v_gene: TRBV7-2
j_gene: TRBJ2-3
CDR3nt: TGTGCCAGCAGCTTAGTACTAGCGGGGGGACTAAACACAGATACGCAGTATTTT
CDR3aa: CASSLVLAGGLNTDTQYF

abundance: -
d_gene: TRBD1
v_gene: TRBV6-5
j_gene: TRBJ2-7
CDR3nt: TGTGCCAGCAGTTACCTAACGAAGGGGGCGGTTGGGGAGCAGTACTTC
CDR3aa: CASSYLTKGAVGEQYF

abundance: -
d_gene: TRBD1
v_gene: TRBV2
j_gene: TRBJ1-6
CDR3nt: TGTGCCAGCACCCCTATGGGACAGATGGGGTCACCCCTCCACTTT
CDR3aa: CASTPMGQMGSPLHF

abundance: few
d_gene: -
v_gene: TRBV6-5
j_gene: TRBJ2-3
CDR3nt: TGTGCCAGCAGTTTAGAACAGGGCACAGATACGCAGTATTTT
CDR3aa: CASSLEQGTDTQYF

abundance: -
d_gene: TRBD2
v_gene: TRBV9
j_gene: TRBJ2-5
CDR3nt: TGTGCCAGCAGCGTTACTAGCGGGAGGTCGGGGGAGACCCAGTACTTC
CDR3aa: CASSVTSGRSGETQYF

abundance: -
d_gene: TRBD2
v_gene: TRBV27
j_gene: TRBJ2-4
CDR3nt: TGTGCCAGCAGTTTATCCCCGGGTAGCGGGAGCAAAAACATTCAGTACTTC
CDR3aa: CASSLSPGSGSKNIQYF

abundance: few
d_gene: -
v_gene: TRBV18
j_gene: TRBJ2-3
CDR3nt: TGTGCCACCTTCCCGGCCCCAGATACGCAGTATTTT
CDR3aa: CATFPAPDTQYF

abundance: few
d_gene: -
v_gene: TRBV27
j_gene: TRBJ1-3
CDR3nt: TGTGCCAGCAGTTCGCTTGGGAAAGGTACTGGAAACACCATATATTTT
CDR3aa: CASSSLGKGTGNTIYF

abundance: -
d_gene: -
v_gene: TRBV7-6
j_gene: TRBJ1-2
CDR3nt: TGTGCCAGCAGCTTATCTCGCTTACTTACAGGGCGACTTAACTATGGCTACACCTTC
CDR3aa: CASSLSRLLTGRLNYGYTF

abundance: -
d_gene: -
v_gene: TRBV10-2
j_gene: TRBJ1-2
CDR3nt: TGCGCCAGCAGTGAGAGGAGTACCGGAGGCTACACCTTC
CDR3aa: CASSERSTGGYTF

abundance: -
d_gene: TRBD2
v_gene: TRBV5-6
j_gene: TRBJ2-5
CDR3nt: TGTGCCAGCAGCTTAGCGGGGGGAGAGACCCAGTACTTC
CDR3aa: CASSLAGGETQYF

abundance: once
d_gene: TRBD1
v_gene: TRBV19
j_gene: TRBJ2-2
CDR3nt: TGTGCCAGTTCTAGACAGGGCGGGACCGGGGAGCTGTTTTTT
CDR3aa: CASSRQGGTGELFF